The text below deals with one T cell receptor (beta chain). Germline V gene lookup returns CDR1 MGHDK and CDR2 SYGVNS. Trimming removed 2 bases at V and 7 bases at J, with 12 bases between. This CDR3 comprises 14 residues. This entry comes from a study of cytomegalovirus exposure and HLA in healthy donors. The PCR ran on 60 Vbeta and 13 Jbeta primers. Clones were read by immunoSEQ multiplex PCR, and TCRdb kept only the in-frame ones, dropping some. The sample contains about 200,000 clones, approximately 70% of which appear only once. The sample taken for sequencing was PBMCs. J is TRBJ2-1 and V is TRBV25-1; unclear D gene. This sequence was found in a woman aged 25 to 39 in good health and CMV-seronegative. The CDR3 DNA reads TGTGCCAGCAGTGAAAGGTACAGAAGTAATGAGCAGTTCTTC. Protein product: CASSERYRSNEQFF.